This T cell receptor beta chain derives from a study of T cell responses to AZD1222 COVID-19 vaccine. Study in general: Samples with a second dose at about 4 or about 12 weeks were pooled together.

The table came from immunoSEQ multiplex PCR; TCRdb's copy has only in-frame clones and leaves some out. The table has over 130,000 clones, almost 90% seen once. Study results and caveats: Across the whole spike, CD4 TCRs peaked at regions 160-218 and 743-854.

Note on this clone: Its cognate antigen is unknown.

V lost 7 bases, J lost 3 bases, and 12 bases lay in between. This CDR3 is 13 amino acids long. CDR1 and CDR2 (germline): SEHNR, FQNEAQ (reference sequence). The receptor was derived from an adult in good health. The material sequenced was peripheral blood, taken on day 0 of AZD1222 vaccination. The chain uses TRBV7-9 and TRBJ1-1; D unclear. In DNA form, the CDR3 reads TGTGCCAGCATTCCTAGGGAGGACACTGAAGCTTTCTTT. As protein: CASIPREDTEAFF. Full variable domain (remainder filled in from reference TRBV7-9 and TRBJ1-1): DTGVSQNPRHKITKRGQNVTFRCDPISEHNRLYWYRQTLGQGPEFLTYFQNEAQLEKSRLLSDRFSAERPKGSFSTLEIQRTEQGDSAMYLCASIPREDTEAFFGQGTRLTVV.